The 23 T cell receptor beta chains below come from one sample, sequenced in a study of CD4 T cells in relation to SARS-CoV-2 and coronaviruses. For these receptors, no antigen is known. Measured with immunoSEQ multiplex PCR; TCRdb has only the in-frame clones, and not every one. The repertoire includes about 31,000 clones, around 80% of them detected once, and nearly 3.5% sits in the top ten. The specimen was memory CD4+ T cells from PBMCs, cultured in vitro. The receptors here all came from an adult with COVID-19.

The rearrangement uses TRBV7-2 and TRBJ2-7; TRBD2 matches at 11 bases. V trimming: 5 bases; J trimming: 0 bases; junction bases outside the gene matches: 12. Per the germline V gene, CDR1 is SGHTA and CDR2 is FQGNSA. The CDR3 loop spans 18 amino acids. This chain's CDR3 is CASSVSGTSGGNSYEQYF. CDR3 bases: TGTGCCAGCAGCGTGTCCGGGACTAGCGGTGGGAACTCCTACGAGCAGTACTTC.

CDR3 residues: CASNRQGQGGYGYTF. CDR3 bases: TGTGCCAGCAATCGTCAGGGACAGGGGGGCTATGGCTACACCTTC. This rearrangement joins TRBV2 to TRBJ1-2; 11 bases map to TRBD1. The CDR3 extends over 15 amino acids. CDR1 is SNHLY, CDR2 FYNNEI, per germline. The junction had 8 bases not matched to a gene; V was cut back by 7 bases and J by 4 bases.

This clone came up once. This chain uses TRBV2 with TRBJ2-1, with TRBD2 matching 10 bases. The CDR3 has 21 residues. Per germline, CDR1 SNHLY and CDR2 FYNNEI. V lost 4 bases, J lost 5 bases, and 23 bases stayed unmatched. CDR3 sequence reads: CASSGQRQGALAGGPHNEQFF. The CDR3 region has the DNA TGTGCCAGCAGTGGTCAAAGGCAGGGGGCGTTAGCGGGAGGCCCTCACAATGAGCAGTTCTTC.

The rearrangement joins TRBV7-9 to TRBJ1-2; D call uncertain. The V gene lost 2 bases and the J gene lost 2 bases, with 3 bases spanning the gap. The CDR3 is 12 amino acids. The V gene's germline CDR1 is SEHNR and CDR2 FQNEAQ (reference sequence). The chain's CDR3 is CASSLQNYGYTF. The CDR3 nucleotides are TGTGCCAGCAGCTTACAAAACTATGGCTACACCTTC.

V and J are TRBV3-1 (or the pseudogene TRBV3-2) and TRBJ2-1; the match to TRBD2 covers 11 bases. The J segment lost 3 bases and the V segment lost 4 bases, leaving 11 bases of the junction unmatched. Per the germline V gene, CDR1 is LGHDT and CDR2 is YNNKEL (reference sequence). The CDR3 is 18 amino acids. The CDR3 sequence is CASSLMGLAEGYYNEQFF. The CDR3 coding sequence is TGTGCCAGCAGCCTAATGGGACTAGCGGAAGGGTACTACAATGAGCAGTTCTTC.

DNA of the CDR3: TGTGCCAGCAGCTTTAGCGGGAGGATCACTAGCACAGATACGCAGTATTTT. It yields the protein CASSFSGRITSTDTQYF. This rearrangement joins TRBV5-5 to TRBJ2-3; 10 nucleotides agree with TRBD2. CDR1 and CDR2 from the germline V gene are SGHKS and YYEKEE (reference sequence). The CDR3 runs to 17 residues. Losses at the gene ends were 2 bases for V and 0 bases for J; bases not matched to a gene: 6.

The CDR3 reads CASSPWLGEQYF. In DNA form, the CDR3 reads TGTGCCAGCAGCCCCTGGCTAGGGGAGCAGTACTTC. V is TRBV3-1 (or the pseudogene TRBV3-2) and J is TRBJ2-7; D not resolved. From germline, CDR1 is LGHDT and CDR2 YNNKEL (reference sequence). The CDR3 totals 12 residues. V lost 4 bases to trimming and J lost 7 bases, with 11 bases between them.

This clone was counted between two and nine times. This chain connects TRBV6-6 to TRBJ2-7, with 9 bases lining up with TRBD1. CDR1 MNHNY and CDR2 SVGAGI come from the germline V gene (reference sequence). V trimming: 6 bases; J trimming: 6 bases; junction bases outside the gene matches: 9. The CDR3 spans 14 residues. The CDR3 DNA sequence: TGTGCCAGCAGGGCGACAGGGGGGGCTTCCGAGCAGTACTTC. It is translated as CASRATGGASEQYF.

This chain connects TRBV28 to TRBJ1-5; 11 nucleotides align to TRBD1. V dropped 7 bases and J dropped 7; count of bases not matched to a gene: 9. This CDR3 comprises 15 residues. Germline CDR1 and CDR2: MDHEN and SYDVKM. CDR3 protein: CASMLDRGRSQPQHF. The CDR3 DNA follows: TGTGCCAGCATGCTGGACAGGGGGCGATCCCAGCCCCAGCATTTT.

The rearrangement links TRBV19 to TRBJ2-5; TRBD2 matches at 9 bases. The V gene's germline CDR1 is LNHDA and CDR2 SQIVND (reference sequence). The CDR3 is 15 amino acids. The V segment lost 3 bases and the J segment 4 bases; nucleotides outside the gene matches: 6. In DNA, the CDR3 is TGTGCCAGTAGTATTCTGCGGGAGGGAGGAGAGACCCAGTACTTC. Translated, it gives CASSILREGGETQYF.

This clone was found once. V and J are TRBV28 and TRBJ2-7; D gene ambiguous. Trimming took 8 bases from V and 4 from J, leaving 15 bases between them. CDR1 is MDHEN and CDR2 is SYDVKM in the germline V gene. The CDR3 is made up of 13 amino acids. For the CDR3, the DNA is TGTGCCAGCCAGTCTTTGCGGAGATACGAGCAGTACTTC. As protein: CASQSLRRYEQYF.

This clone has only a few counts. The chain links TRBV5-6 to TRBJ1-4; D is perhaps TRBD1 (6 bases). The germline V gene encodes CDR1 SGHDT and CDR2 YYEEEE. Trimming removed 8 bases from V and 7 bases from J, with 15 bases in between. The CDR3 length is 13 residues. DNA of the CDR3: TGTGCCAGTTCGGGAACAGGGATTGAAAAACTGTTTTTT. The encoded protein is CASSGTGIEKLFF.

The chain combines TRBV30 with TRBJ2-1; D not resolved. CDR3 length: 14 residues. The germline V and J ends were trimmed by 0 bases and 3 bases, with 9 bases remaining between them. The germline gives CDR1 GTSNPN, CDR2 SVGIG (reference sequence). The CDR3 reads CAWSVPRRYNEQFF. The CDR3 DNA reads TGTGCCTGGAGTGTACCCCGCCGCTACAATGAGCAGTTCTTC. Filled out from reference TRBV30 and TRBJ2-1, the complete variable domain reads SQTIHQWPATLVQPVGSPLSLECTVEGTSNPNLYWYRQAAGRGLQLLFYSVGIGQISSEVPQNLSASRPQDRQFILSSKKLLLSDSGFYLCAWSVPRRYNEQFFGPGTRLTVL.

This clone came up once. The genes are TRBV7-2 and TRBJ1-1; D is unresolved. Trimming shortened V by 5 bases and J by 1 base, and 8 bases separated the two germline ends. CDR3 length: 13 residues. Looked up from germline, CDR1 is SGHTA and CDR2 is FQGNSA. The CDR3 DNA sequence: TGTGCCAGCAGCACTGACGCGAACACTGAAGCTTTCTTT. It yields the protein CASSTDANTEAFF. The complete variable domain, with remaining parts taken from reference TRBV7-2 and TRBJ1-1, reads GAGVSQSPSNKVTEKGKDVELRCDPISGHTALYWYRQSLGQGLEFLIYFQGNSAPDKSGLPSDRFSAERTGGSVSTLTIQRTQQEDSAVYLCASSTDANTEAFFGQGTRLTVV.

This clone was found a few times. The rearrangement links TRBV3-1 (or the pseudogene TRBV3-2) to TRBJ1-5; D remains ambiguous. CDR1 and CDR2 from the germline V gene are LGHDT and YNNKEL (reference sequence). This CDR3 is 14 amino acids long. Trimming removed 0 bases from V and 4 bases from J, with 7 bases in between. In DNA, the CDR3 is TGTGCCAGCAGCCAAGAACGGCAGAATCAGCCCCAGCATTTT. This codes for CASSQERQNQPQHF.

The CDR3 loop reads CASSRALSHEQYF. DNA of the CDR3: TGTGCCAGCAGCCGGGCTCTCAGCCACGAGCAGTACTTC. The V and J genes are TRBV3-1 (or the pseudogene TRBV3-2) and TRBJ2-7; the D is unclear. In germline, CDR1 is LGHDT, CDR2 YNNKEL (reference sequence). V was pared by 4 bases and J by 5 bases, with 12 bases between. This CDR3 region has 13 residues.

The sample holds a few counts of this clone. The rearrangement uses TRBV5-8 and TRBJ1-5, with D uncertain. Germline V gives CDR1 SGHTS, CDR2 YDEGEE. The CDR3 extends over 19 amino acids. V was cut by 1 base and J by 0 bases, with 20 bases left in between. The chain's CDR3 is CASSLYVDTDLYSNQPQHF. Here the CDR3 DNA reads TGTGCCAGCAGCTTGTACGTAGACACGGATCTATATAGCAATCAGCCCCAGCATTTT. The full variable domain, rest sourced from reference TRBV5-8 and TRBJ1-5, is EAGVTQSPTHLIKTRGQQATLRCSPISGHTSVYWYQQALGLGLQFLLWYDEGEERNRGNFPPRFSGRQFPNYSSELNVNALELEDSALYLCASSLYVDTDLYSNQPQHFGDGTRLSIL.

There are a few counts of this clone. This chain joins TRBV29-1 and TRBJ2-7; either TRBD1 or TRBD2 may supply D (5 bases each). This CDR3 region has 12 residues. Trimming removed 4 bases from V and 3 bases from J, with 10 bases in between. Germline CDR1 is SQVTM and CDR2 is ANQGSEA. CDR3: CSVVGTHYEQYF. The CDR3 region has the DNA TGCAGCGTTGTGGGGACGCACTACGAGCAGTACTTC.

This clone was seen once. The chain combines TRBV15 with TRBJ1-4; no firm D call. The CDR3 consists of 15 residues. Germline values: CDR1 LNHNV, CDR2 YYDKDF (reference sequence). V was clipped by 0 bases and J by 3 bases, with 8 bases between them. In DNA, the CDR3 is TGTGCCACCAGCAGAGATCCCAGATCTAATGAAAAACTGTTTTTT. Translated: CATSRDPRSNEKLFF. The variable domain in full, with the rest retrieved from reference TRBV15 and TRBJ1-4, is DAMVIQNPRYQVTQFGKPVTLSCSQTLNHNVMYWYQQKSSQAPKLLFHYYDKDFNNEADTPDNFQSRRPNTSFCFLDIRSPGLGDTAMYLCATSRDPRSNEKLFFGSGTQLSVL.

This chain connects TRBV18 to TRBJ2-5; D not resolved. Germline lookup yields CDR1 KGHSH and CDR2 LQKENI. This CDR3 has 12 amino acids. Trimming removed 8 bases at V and 2 bases at J, with 9 bases between. The CDR3 sequence: CASRTEQETQYF. The CDR3 nucleotides are TGTGCCAGCCGGACGGAGCAAGAGACCCAGTACTTC.

The rearrangement uses TRBV19 and TRBJ1-5; D gene uncertain. With 3 bases removed from V and 5 bases from J, the gap between germline ends came to 8 bases. From germline, CDR1 is LNHDA and CDR2 SQIVND (reference sequence). The CDR3 spans 13 residues. The CDR3 region is CASSMVRDQPQHF. In DNA, the CDR3 is TGTGCCAGTAGTATGGTAAGAGATCAGCCCCAGCATTTT.

The V and J genes are TRBV6-5 and TRBJ2-5; the D is unclear. Trimming shortened V by 4 bases and J by 2 bases, and 2 bases separated the two germline ends. The germline CDR1 and CDR2 sequences are MNHEY and SVGAGI. This CDR3 has 11 residues. CDR3 loop: CASSLQETQYF. In DNA form, the CDR3 reads TGTGCCAGCAGTTTACAAGAGACCCAGTACTTC.

The rearrangement links TRBV28 to TRBJ1-5; 10 bases align to TRBD1. CDR3 length: 15 residues. CDR1 is MDHEN and CDR2 is SYDVKM in the germline V gene. Germline trimming cut 6 bases from V and 1 base from J; bases unmatched to any gene: 3. CDR3 bases: TGTGCCAGCAGGACAGGGGGCGTGAGCAATCAGCCCCAGCATTTT. Amino acids: CASRTGGVSNQPQHF.